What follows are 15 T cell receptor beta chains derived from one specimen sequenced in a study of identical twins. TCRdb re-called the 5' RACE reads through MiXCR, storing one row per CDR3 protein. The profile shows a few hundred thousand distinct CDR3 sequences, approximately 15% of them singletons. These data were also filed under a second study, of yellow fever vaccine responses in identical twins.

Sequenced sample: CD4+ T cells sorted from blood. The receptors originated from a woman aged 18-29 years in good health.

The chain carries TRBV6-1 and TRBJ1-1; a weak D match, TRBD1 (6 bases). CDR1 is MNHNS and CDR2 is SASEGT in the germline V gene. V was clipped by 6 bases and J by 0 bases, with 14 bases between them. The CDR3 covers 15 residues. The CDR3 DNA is TGTGCCAGCAGAAGAGGGAGGGGGATGAACACTGAAGCTTTCTTT. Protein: CASRRGRGMNTEAFF.

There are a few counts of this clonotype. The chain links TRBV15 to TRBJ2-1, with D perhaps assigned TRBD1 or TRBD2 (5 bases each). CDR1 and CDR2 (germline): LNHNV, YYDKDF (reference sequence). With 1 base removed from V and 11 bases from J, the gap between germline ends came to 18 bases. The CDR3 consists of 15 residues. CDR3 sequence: CATSRADPGTAKQFF. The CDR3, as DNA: TGTGCCACCAGCAGAGCCGATCCCGGGACGGCGAAGCAGTTCTTC.

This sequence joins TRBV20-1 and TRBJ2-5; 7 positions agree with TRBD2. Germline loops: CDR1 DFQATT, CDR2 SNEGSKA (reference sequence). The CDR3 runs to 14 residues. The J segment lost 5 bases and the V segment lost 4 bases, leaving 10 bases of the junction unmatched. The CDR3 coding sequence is TGCAGTGCTACTATAAGACTAGCCGGGGAGACCCAGTACTTC. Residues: CSATIRLAGETQYF.

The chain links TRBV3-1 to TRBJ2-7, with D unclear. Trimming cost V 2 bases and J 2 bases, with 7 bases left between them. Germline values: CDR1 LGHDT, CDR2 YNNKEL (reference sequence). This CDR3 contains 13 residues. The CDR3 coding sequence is TGTGCCAGCAGCCAACCCCCGACCTACGAGCAGTACTTC. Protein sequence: CASSQPPTYEQYF.

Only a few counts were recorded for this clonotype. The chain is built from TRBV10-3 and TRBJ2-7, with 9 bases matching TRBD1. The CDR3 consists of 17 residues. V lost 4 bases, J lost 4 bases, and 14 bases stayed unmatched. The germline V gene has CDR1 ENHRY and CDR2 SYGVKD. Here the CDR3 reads CAISAGTGKIGGYEQYF. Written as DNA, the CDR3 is TGTGCCATCAGTGCTGGGACAGGGAAGATCGGGGGATACGAGCAGTACTTC.

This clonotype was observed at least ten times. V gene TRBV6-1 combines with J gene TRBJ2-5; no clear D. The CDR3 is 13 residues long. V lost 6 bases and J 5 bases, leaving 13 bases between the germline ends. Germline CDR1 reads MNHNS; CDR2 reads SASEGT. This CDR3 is CASRRTPWETQYF. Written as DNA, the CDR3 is TGTGCCAGCAGAAGGACCCCCTGGGAGACCCAGTACTTC.

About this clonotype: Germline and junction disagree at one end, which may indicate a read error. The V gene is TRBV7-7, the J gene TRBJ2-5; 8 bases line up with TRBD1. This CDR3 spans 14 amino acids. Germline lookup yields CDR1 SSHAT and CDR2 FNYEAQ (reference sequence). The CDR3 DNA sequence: TGTGCTAGCAGCCCGAAGACAGGGGTAGAGACCCAGTACTTC. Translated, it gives CASSPKTGVETQYF.

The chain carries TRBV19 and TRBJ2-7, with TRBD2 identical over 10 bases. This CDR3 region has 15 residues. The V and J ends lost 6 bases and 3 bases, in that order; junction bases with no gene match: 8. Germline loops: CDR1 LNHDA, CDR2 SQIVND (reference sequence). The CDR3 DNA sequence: TGTGCCAGTAGCGCCACCGCTAGCGGGAGCTACGAGCAGTACTTC. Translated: CASSATASGSYEQYF.

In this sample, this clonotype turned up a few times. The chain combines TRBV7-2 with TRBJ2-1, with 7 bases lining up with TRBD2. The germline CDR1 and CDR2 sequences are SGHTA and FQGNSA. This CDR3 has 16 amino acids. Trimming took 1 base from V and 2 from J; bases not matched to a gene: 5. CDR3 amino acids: CASSLVGGRPYNEQFF. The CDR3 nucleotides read TGTGCCAGCAGCTTAGTGGGGGGGAGACCCTACAATGAGCAGTTCTTC.

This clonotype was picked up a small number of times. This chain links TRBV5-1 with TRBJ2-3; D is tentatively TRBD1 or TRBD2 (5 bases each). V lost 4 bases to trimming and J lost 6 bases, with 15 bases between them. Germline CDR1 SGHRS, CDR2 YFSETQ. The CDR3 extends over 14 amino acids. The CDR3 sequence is CASSLGTYSDTQYF. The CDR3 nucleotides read TGCGCCAGCAGCCTAGGGACCTATTCGGATACGCAGTATTTT. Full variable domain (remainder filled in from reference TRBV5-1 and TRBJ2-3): KAGVTQTPRYLIKTRGQQVTLSCSPISGHRSVSWYQQTPGQGLQFLFEYFSETQRNKGNFPGRFSGRQFSNSRSEMNVSTLELGDSALYLCASSLGTYSDTQYFGPGTRLTVL.

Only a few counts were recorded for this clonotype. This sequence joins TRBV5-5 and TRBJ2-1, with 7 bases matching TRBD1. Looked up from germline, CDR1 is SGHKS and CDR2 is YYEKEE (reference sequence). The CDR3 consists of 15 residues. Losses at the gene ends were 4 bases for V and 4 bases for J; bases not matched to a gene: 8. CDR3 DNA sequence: TGTGCCAGCAGCGGGGCCGACAGGGCGTACAATGAGCAGTTCTTC. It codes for CASSGADRAYNEQFF.

CDR3 amino acids: CASSETRQGHGYTF. CDR3 nucleotides: TGTGCCAGCAGTGAAACCCGACAGGGACATGGCTACACCTTC. The chain uses TRBV2 and TRBJ1-2; TRBD1 matches at 7 bases. This CDR3 region has 14 residues. Germline V lookup: CDR1 SNHLY, CDR2 FYNNEI. V lost 2 bases and J lost 6; bases outside the gene matches: 6.

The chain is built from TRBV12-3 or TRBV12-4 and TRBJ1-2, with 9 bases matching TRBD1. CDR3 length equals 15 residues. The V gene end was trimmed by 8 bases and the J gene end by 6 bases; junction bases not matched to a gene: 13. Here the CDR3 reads CASAVSGQGGNGYTF. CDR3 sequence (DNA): TGTGCCAGCGCTGTATCGGGACAGGGAGGGAATGGCTACACCTTC.

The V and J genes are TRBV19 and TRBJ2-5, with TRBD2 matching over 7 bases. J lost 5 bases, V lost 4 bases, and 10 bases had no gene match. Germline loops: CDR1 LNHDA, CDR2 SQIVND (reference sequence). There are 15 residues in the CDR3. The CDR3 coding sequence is TGTGCCAGTAGTACAACTGGGGGGGGAGCGGAGACCCAGTACTTC. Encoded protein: CASSTTGGGAETQYF.

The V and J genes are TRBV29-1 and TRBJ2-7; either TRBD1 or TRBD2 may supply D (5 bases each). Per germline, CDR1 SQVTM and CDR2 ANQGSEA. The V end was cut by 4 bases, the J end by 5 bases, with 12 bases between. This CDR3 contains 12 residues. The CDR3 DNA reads TGCAGCGTTGTTGCAGGGACCCACGAGCAGTACTTC. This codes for CSVVAGTHEQYF.